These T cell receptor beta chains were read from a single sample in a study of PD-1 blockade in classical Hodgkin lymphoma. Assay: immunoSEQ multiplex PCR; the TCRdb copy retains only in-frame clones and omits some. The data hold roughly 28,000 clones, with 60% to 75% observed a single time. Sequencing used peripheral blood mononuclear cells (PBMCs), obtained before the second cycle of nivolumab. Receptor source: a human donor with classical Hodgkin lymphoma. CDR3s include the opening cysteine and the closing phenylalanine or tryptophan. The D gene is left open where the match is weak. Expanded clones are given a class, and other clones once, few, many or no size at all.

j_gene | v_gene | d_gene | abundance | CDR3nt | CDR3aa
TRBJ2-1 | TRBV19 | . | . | TGTGCCAGTAGTATCTATGGGAATGAGCAGTTCTTC | CASSIYGNEQFF
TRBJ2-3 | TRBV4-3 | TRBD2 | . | TGCGCCAGCAGCCAAGATGGGGCTAGCGGGAGGGATACGCAGTATTTT | CASSQDGASGRDTQYF
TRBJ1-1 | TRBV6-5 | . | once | TGTGCCAGCAGTCTTAGGGGTGGGAGCACTGAAGCTTTCTTT | CASSLRGGSTEAFF
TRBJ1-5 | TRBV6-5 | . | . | TGTGCCAGCAGGGAGGATAAGGGGAGCAATCAGCCCCAGCATTTT | CASREDKGSNQPQHF
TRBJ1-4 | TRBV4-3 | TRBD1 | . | TGCGCCAGCAGCCAAGAAGGGACAGGGGGAGAAAAACTGTTTTTT | CASSQEGTGGEKLFF
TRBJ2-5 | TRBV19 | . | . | TGTGCCAGTAAACGGCAGGCGGAAGAGACCCAGTACTTC | CASKRQAEETQYF
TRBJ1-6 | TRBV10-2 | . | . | TGCGCCAGCACCGGAACCGCGAGCTCCTATAATTCACCCCTCCACTTT | CASTGTASSYNSPLHF
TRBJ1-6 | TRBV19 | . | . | TGTGCCAGTAGCTCCTTGGGCGGTTCACCCCTCCACTTT | CASSSLGGSPLHF
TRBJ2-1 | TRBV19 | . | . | TGTGCCAGTAGTTACAGCGTCATCAAAGGGAATGAGCAGTTCTTC | CASSYSVIKGNEQFF
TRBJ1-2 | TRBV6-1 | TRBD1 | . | TGTGCCAGCAGTGAACCGGACAGGGCCTATGGCTACACCTTC | CASSEPDRAYGYTF
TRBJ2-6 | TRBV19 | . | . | TGTGCCAGTAGTATACTTGGGGGCGCTGGGGCCAACGTCCTGACTTTC | CASSILGGAGANVLTF
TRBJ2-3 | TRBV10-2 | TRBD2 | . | TGCGCCAGCAGTGAGTCGACTAGCGGGGGGGCAAATACGCAGTATTTT | CASSESTSGGANTQYF
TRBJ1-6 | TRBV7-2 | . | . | TGTGCCAGCAGCTTAACGGGCGGGAGTTCACCCCTCCACTTT | CASSLTGGSSPLHF
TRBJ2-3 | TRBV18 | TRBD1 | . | TGTGCCAGCTCGCCAGGGGGCTACGGCACAGATACGCAGTATTTT | CASSPGGYGTDTQYF
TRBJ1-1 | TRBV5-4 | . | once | TGTGCCAGCAGCTTGGCGGGGGGCTCGAACACTGAAGCTTTCTTT | CASSLAGGSNTEAFF
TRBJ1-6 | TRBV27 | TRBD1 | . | TGTGCCAGCAGTTTGGGACAGTATAATTCACCCCTCCACTTT | CASSLGQYNSPLHF
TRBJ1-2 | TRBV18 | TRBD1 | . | TGTGCCAGCTCACCGTCGGGACAGGGTGTTGGCTACACCTTC | CASSPSGQGVGYTF
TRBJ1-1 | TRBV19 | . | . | TGTGCCAGTAGCTTCCTAGGGGTTACTGAAGCTTTCTTT | CASSFLGVTEAFF
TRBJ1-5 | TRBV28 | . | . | TGTGCCAGCTCTCGGGGAGCGAGCAATCAGCCCCAGCATTTT | CASSRGASNQPQHF
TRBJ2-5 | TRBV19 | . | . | TGTGCCAGTAGTTTTCTCAGCCAAGAGACCCAGTACTTC | CASSFLSQETQYF
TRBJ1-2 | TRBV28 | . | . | TGTGCCAGCAGTTTGAGGGATACCAGGGACTCTGGCTACACCTTC | CASSLRDTRDSGYTF
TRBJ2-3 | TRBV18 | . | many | TGTGCCAGCTCACCTGGTCAGGGCACAGATACGCAGTATTTT | CASSPGQGTDTQYF
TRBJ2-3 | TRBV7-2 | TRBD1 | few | TGTGCCAGCACCACTAAAGGGACAGGGGGGGCAGATACGCAGTATTTT | CASTTKGTGGADTQYF
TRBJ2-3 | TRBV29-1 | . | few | TGCAGCGTTGAGGCACTACTCACAGATACGCAGTATTTT | CSVEALLTDTQYF
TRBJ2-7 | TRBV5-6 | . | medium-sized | TGTGCCAGCAGCTTGGGAGGGGACTCCTACGAGCAGTACTTC | CASSLGGDSYEQYF
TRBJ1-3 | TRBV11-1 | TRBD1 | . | TGTGCCAGCAGCTATCGGACAGGGACTGGAAACACCATATATTTT | CASSYRTGTGNTIYF
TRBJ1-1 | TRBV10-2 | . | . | TGCGCCGGGAGCAGGGGCCAGGGCACTGAAGCTTTCTTT | CAGSRGQGTEAFF
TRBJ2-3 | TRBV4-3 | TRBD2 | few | TGCGCCAGCAGCCCGACTCGGGGGGGACTCACAGATACGCAGTATTTT | CASSPTRGGLTDTQYF
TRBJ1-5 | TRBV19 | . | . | TGTGCCAGTAGTATTGACAGGTTGGGCAATCAGCCCCAGCATTTT | CASSIDRLGNQPQHF
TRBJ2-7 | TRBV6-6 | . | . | TGTGCCAGCAGTGAGGGGGGGACCTACGAGCAGTACTTC | CASSEGGTYEQYF
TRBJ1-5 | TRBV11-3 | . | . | TGTGCCAGCAGCTCACAGAGTTATTCCCAGCATTTT | CASSSQSYSQHF
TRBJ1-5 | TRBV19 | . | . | TGTGCCAGTAGTGCCCGAAATCAGCCCCAGCATTTT | CASSARNQPQHF
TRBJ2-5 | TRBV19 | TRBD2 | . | TGTGCCAGTAGTCTACTAGCGATGGAGACCCAGTACTTC | CASSLLAMETQYF
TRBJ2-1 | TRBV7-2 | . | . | TGTGCCAGCAGCTTGCAGCGGATCCCCCTGAATGAGCAGTTCTTC | CASSLQRIPLNEQFF
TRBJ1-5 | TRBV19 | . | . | TGTGCCAGTAGTATCCTCGGCACCAATCAGCCCCAGCATTTT | CASSILGTNQPQHF
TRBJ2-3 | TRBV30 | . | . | TGTGCCTGGAGAAAATCAAACACAGATACGCAGTATTTT | CAWRKSNTDTQYF
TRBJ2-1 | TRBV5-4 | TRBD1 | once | TGTGCCGGCAGCCCCGGGACAGTAACCTACAATGAGCAGTTCTTC | CAGSPGTVTYNEQFF
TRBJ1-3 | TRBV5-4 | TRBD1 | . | TGTGCCAGCAGCTTGAGAAGACAGGGGGCTGGAAACACCATATATTTT | CASSLRRQGAGNTIYF
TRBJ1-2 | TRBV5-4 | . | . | TGTGCCAGCAGCTTGCCAGACTGGAGTGGCTACACCTTC | CASSLPDWSGYTF
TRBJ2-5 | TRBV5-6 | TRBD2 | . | TGTGCCAGCAGCTTTTTTATGGGAGGGGAGACCCAGTACTTC | CASSFFMGGETQYF
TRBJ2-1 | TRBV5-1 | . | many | TGCGCCAGCAGTCCCCCTGCATCCTCCTACAATGAGCAGTTCTTC | CASSPPASSYNEQFF
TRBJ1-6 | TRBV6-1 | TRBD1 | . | TGTGCCAGCAGTCCTACCGGGACAGGGATCTCACCCCTCCACTTT | CASSPTGTGISPLHF
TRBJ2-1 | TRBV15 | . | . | TGTGCCACCAGCAGGGAACTGCTATCTGTGAGCTCCTACAATGAGCAGTTCTTC | CATSRELLSVSSYNEQFF
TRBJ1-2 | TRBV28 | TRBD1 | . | TGTGCCAGCAGGGAATCGGGACAGGGTTTCTACGGCTACACCTTC | CASRESGQGFYGYTF
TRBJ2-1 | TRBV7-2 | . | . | TGTGCCAGCAGCTTAGTTGGGGGAAGCTCCTACAATGAGCAGTTCTTC | CASSLVGGSSYNEQFF
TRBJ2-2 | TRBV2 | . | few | TGTGCCAGCAGTCTCTACGGGGCACCGGGGGAGCTGTTTTTT | CASSLYGAPGELFF
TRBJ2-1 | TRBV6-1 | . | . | TGTGCCAGCCTACAGGGTTACAATGAGCAGTTCTTC | CASLQGYNEQFF
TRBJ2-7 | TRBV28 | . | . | TGTGCCAGCAGTTTAATCCTGGGGTTGGGCGAGCAGTACTTC | CASSLILGLGEQYF
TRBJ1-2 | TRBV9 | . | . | TGTGCCAGCAGCCCCGACACCTATGGCTACACCTTC | CASSPDTYGYTF
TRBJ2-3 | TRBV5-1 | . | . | TGCGCCAGCAAGGGCGGATCTAGCACAGATACGCAGTATTTT | CASKGGSSTDTQYF
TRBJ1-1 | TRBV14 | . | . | TGTGCCAGCAGCCAAGTCCGCGGGAACACTGAAGCTTTCTTT | CASSQVRGNTEAFF
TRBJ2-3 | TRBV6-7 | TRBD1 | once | TGTGCCAGCATCCTAACCGGGACAGACACAGATACGCAGTATTTT | CASILTGTDTDTQYF